This T cell receptor (beta chain) was documented in a study of cytomegalovirus exposure and HLA in healthy donors. For the study at large: A previous analysis identified 90 million to 140 million unique TCR beta sequences derived from about 180 million T cells. Overall study findings and caveats: Three CMV-associated chains proved CMV antigen-specific in vitro. The HLA-A and HLA-B alleles of most subjects were reportedly predicted accurately from TCR beta sequences. The productive fraction for most TCR beta V segments was about 87% or about 30% in an earlier analysis.

The PCR had 60 Vbeta and 13 Jbeta primers. Assay: immunoSEQ multiplex PCR; the TCRdb copy retains only in-frame clones and omits some. The sample holds 100,000 to 150,000 clones, 8% to 11% seen once. On this clone: Its target is not known.

This sequence originates from a woman between 18 and 29 years old in good health and CMV-seropositive. The sequenced sample was PBMCs.

In DNA form, the CDR3 reads TGTGCCAGCAGTTATAGGAGCTCCTACGAGCAGTACTTC. Amino acid sequence: CASSYRSSYEQYF. The V call is TRBV27, the J call TRBJ2-7; D is ambiguous. Germline CDR1 is MNHEY and CDR2 is SMNVEV (reference sequence). Trimming removed 4 bases at V and 0 bases at J, with 7 bases between. The length of the CDR3 is 13 residues.